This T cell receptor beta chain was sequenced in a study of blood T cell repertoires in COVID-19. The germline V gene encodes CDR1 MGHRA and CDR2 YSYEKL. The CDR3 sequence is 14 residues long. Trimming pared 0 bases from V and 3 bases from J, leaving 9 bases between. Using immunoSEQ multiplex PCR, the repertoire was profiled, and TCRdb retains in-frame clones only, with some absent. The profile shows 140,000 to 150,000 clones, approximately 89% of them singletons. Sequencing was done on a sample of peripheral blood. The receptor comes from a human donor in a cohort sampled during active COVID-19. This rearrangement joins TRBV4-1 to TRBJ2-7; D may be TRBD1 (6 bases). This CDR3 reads CASSQETQGYEQYF. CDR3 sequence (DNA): TGCGCCAGCAGCCAAGAGACACAGGGCTACGAGCAGTACTTC.